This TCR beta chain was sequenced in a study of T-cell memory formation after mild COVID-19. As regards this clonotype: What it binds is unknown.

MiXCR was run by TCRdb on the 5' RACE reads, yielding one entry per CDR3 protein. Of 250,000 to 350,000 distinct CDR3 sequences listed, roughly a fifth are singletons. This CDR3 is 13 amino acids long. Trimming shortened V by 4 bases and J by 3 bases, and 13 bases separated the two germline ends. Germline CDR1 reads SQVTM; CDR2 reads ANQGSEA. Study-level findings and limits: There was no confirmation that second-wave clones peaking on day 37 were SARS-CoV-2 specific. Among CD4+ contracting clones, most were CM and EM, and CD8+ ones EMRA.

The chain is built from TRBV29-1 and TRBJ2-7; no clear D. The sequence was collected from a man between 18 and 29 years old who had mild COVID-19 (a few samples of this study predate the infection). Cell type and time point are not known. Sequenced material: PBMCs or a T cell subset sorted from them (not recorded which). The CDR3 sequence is CSVAQTPRYEQYV. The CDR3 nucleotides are TGCAGCGTTGCACAGACCCCCCGCTACGAGCAGTACGTC.